A selection of T cell receptor beta chains follows, all from one sample in a study of PD-1 blockade in classical Hodgkin lymphoma. The assay was immunoSEQ multiplex PCR, and TCRdb's table has in-frame clones only and misses some. The sample holds more than 25,000 clones, roughly 85% seen once. The sequencing here drew on CD4+ T cells from blood, taken at baseline. The receptors derive from a human donor with classical Hodgkin lymphoma. CDR3s include the opening cysteine and the closing phenylalanine or tryptophan. The D gene is left open where the match is weak. Rows give clone size only sometimes, using once, few, many, or a class for an expanded clone.

J gene | V gene | clone size | D gene | CDR3 DNA | CDR3 protein
TRBJ1-3 | TRBV5-1 | . | . | TGCGCCAGCAGCTCCGGACAGTTGAACTCTGGAAACACCATATATTTT | CASSSGQLNSGNTIYF
TRBJ2-6 | TRBV2 | . | . | TGTGCCAGCTTCTTCGATGGGAGCTCTGGGGCCAACGTCCTGACTTTC | CASFFDGSSGANVLTF
TRBJ1-5 | TRBV27 | . | . | TGTGCCAGCAGCAGGAGCAGCAATCAGCCCCAGCATTTT | CASSRSSNQPQHF
TRBJ2-1 | TRBV13 | . | . | TGTGCCAGCAGTCGAGAACCAGGGGGGTTCTACAATGAGCAGTTCTTC | CASSREPGGFYNEQFF
TRBJ1-1 | TRBV21-1 | . | . | TGTGCCAGCAGATCAAGGACAGGGGTCAGGAGCACTGAAGCTTTCTTT | CASRSRTGVRSTEAFF
TRBJ1-1 | TRBV6-5 | . | . | TGTGCCAGCATCCAATCTGGTAGAAAAGCTTTCTTT | CASIQSGRKAFF
TRBJ2-3 | TRBV28 | . | . | TGTGCCAGCAGTAGCATTACAGATACGCAGTATTTT | CASSSITDTQYF
TRBJ2-7 | TRBV15 | . | . | TGTGCCACCAGCAGAGCCGGTAGCTCCTACGAGCAGTACTTC | CATSRAGSSYEQYF
TRBJ1-3 | TRBV19 | . | . | TGTGCCAGTAGTATAGAACAGTTCCACTCTGGAAACACCATATATTTT | CASSIEQFHSGNTIYF
TRBJ1-1 | TRBV4-1 | once | . | TGCGCCAGCAGCCAAGGGGTGAACACTGAAGCTTTCTTT | CASSQGVNTEAFF
TRBJ2-1 | TRBV18 | once | TRBD2 | TGTGCCAGCTCACCTACGGGAGGGCCCAGTAATGAGCAGTTCTTC | CASSPTGGPSNEQFF
TRBJ2-2 | TRBV25-1 | . | TRBD1 | TGTGCCAGCAGTGCCCGGGACAGAGCCAACACCGGGGAGCTGTTTTTT | CASSARDRANTGELFF
TRBJ2-1 | TRBV5-5 | . | . | TGTGCCAGCAGCCCTTGGGAAGTCTACAATGAGCAGTTCTTC | CASSPWEVYNEQFF
TRBJ2-7 | TRBV5-1 | . | TRBD2 | TGCGCCAGCAGCCGGGACTCTAGCGGGAGTAAAGAGCAGTACTTC | CASSRDSSGSKEQYF
TRBJ1-5 | TRBV19 | once | TRBD1 | TGTGCCAGTAGGGGTCAGGGGGCAGGTGGGCAGCCCCAGCATTTT | CASRGQGAGGQPQHF
TRBJ2-6 | TRBV19 | . | . | TGTGCCAGTAGAAAGACGGCCTCTGGGGCCAACGTCCTGACTTTC | CASRKTASGANVLTF
TRBJ1-1 | TRBV4-1 | once | . | TGCGCCAGCAGCCAAGGGGCAGCATTTATGAACACTGAAGCTTTCTTT | CASSQGAAFMNTEAFF
TRBJ2-7 | TRBV29-1 | once | . | TGCAGCGTTGAAAAGCAATGGGGAGGCGAGCAGTACTTC | CSVEKQWGGEQYF
TRBJ1-5 | TRBV23-1 | . | . | TGCGCCAGGGGGAGGGGGATCCCCAATCAGCCCCAGCATTTT | CARGRGIPNQPQHF
TRBJ1-5 | TRBV18 | . | . | TGTGCCAGCTCACCAAGGGATGGCAATCAGCCCCAGCATTTT | CASSPRDGNQPQHF